The clone carrying this T cell receptor beta chain was found a few times. Its antigen is unknown. This entry comes from a study of somatic mutations in cytotoxic T cells in rheumatoid arthritis. Overall study: Prior to any treatment and right after diagnosis, patient blood (under 31 ml EDTA) was drawn.

Notes on the study in general: A significant difference in CD8+ T-cell clonality was not found between rheumatoid arthritis patients and age-matched healthy controls.

The method was immunoSEQ multiplex PCR; TCRdb's version includes in-frame clones alone and lacks a portion of them. The sample shows about 30,000 clones, around 86% of them seen only once. Sequencing was carried out using CD8+ T cells sorted from blood. The TCR originated in an adult with rheumatoid arthritis.

The chain's CDR3 is CASTSGQSYEQYF. The CDR3 bases are TGTGCCAGCACCTCGGGACAGTCCTACGAGCAGTACTTC. The V call is TRBV7-9, the J call TRBJ2-7; the match to TRBD1 covers 7 bases. V was pared by 7 bases and J by 1 base, with 4 bases of the junction left unmatched. The CDR3 loop spans 13 amino acids. Germline V gives CDR1 SEHNR, CDR2 FQNEAQ (reference sequence).